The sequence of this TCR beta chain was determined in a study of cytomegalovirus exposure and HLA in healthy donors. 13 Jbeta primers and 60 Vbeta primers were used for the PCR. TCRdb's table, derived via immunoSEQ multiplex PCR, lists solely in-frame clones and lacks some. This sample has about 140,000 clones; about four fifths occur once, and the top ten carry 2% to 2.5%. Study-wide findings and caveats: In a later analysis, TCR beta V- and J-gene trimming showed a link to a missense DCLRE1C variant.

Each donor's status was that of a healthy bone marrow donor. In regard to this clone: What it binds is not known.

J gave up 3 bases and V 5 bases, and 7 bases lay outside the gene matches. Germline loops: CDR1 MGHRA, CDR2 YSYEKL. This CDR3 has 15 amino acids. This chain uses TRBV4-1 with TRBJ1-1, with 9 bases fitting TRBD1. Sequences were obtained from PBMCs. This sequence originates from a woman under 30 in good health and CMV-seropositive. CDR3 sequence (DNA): TGCGCCAGCAGCTCCCCGGGACAGGGTTACACTGAAGCTTTCTTT. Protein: CASSSPGQGYTEAFF.